This TCR beta chain came from a study of vaccination and CD4 T cells after COVID-19. In the study overall: Overlapping spike peptides of SARS-CoV-2, HCoV-NL63, HCoV-OC43 and HCoV-229E were used, and cells were stimulated with them.

Germline CDR1 and CDR2: MNHNS and SASEGT. With 6 bases clipped from V and 7 bases from J, the junction kept 4 bases outside the gene matches. This CDR3 spans 13 amino acids. The Oncomine TCR Beta short-read assay was applied to DNA of cultured CD4+ T cells. TCRdb re-derived calls from the PCR reads in MiXCR, one entry per CDR3 protein. Among about 21,000 distinct CDR3 sequences, under 65% were seen once, and the ten largest hold around 9%. Concerning this clonotype itself: Its target is not known.

Treatment reported: approximately 11-day PBMC culture with coronavirus spike peptide pools or control peptides (ViraFEST assay). A half-volume replacement of the medium with fresh IL-2 medium was performed on days 3 and 7. The sample in question was CD4+ T cells from blood, cultured in vitro, obtained after SARS-CoV-2 vaccination. J is TRBJ1-2 and V is TRBV6-1; 11 nucleotides match TRBD1. The TCR comes from a human donor who had recovered from COVID-19. CDR3 residues: CASSSGTGGGYTF. CDR3 bases: TGTGCCAGCAGCTCCGGGACAGGGGGTGGCTACACCTTC.